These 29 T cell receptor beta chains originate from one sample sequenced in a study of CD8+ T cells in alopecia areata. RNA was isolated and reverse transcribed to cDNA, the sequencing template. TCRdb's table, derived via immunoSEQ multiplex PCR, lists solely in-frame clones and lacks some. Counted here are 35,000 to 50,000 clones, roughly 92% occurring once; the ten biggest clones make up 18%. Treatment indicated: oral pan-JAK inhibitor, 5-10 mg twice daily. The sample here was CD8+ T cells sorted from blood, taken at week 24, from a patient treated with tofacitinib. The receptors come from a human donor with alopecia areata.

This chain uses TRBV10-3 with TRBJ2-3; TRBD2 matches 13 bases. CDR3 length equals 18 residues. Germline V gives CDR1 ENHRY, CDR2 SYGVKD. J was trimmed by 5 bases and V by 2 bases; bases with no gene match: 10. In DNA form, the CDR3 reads TGTGCCATCAGTGAGGCCATACTAGCGGGGGGGCTGTTAGATACGCAGTATTTT. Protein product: CAISEAILAGGLLDTQYF.

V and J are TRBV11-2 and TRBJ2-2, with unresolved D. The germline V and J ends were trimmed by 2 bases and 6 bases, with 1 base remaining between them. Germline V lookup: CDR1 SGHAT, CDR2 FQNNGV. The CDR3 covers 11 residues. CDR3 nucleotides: TGTGCCAGCAGCTTATCCGGGGAGCTGTTTTTT. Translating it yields CASSLSGELFF.

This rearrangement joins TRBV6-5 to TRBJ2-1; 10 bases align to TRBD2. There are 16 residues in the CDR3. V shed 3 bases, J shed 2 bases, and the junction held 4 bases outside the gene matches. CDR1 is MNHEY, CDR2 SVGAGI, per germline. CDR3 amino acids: CASSYLSGGAYNEQFF. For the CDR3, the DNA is TGTGCCAGCAGTTATTTAAGCGGGGGGGCCTACAATGAGCAGTTCTTC.

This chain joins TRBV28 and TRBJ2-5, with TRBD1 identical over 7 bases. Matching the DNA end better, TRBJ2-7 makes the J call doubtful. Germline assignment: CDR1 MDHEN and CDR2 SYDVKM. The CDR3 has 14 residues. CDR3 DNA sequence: TGTGCCAGCAGTTTAATCAGGACAGGTGGCGAGCAGTACTTC. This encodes CASSLIRTGGEQYF.

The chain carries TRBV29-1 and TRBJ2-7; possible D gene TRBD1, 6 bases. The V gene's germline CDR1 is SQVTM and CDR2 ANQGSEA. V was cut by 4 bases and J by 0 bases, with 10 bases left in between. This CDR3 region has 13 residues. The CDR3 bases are TGCAGCGTTGCTGGACAGATCTCCTACGAGCAGTACTTC. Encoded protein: CSVAGQISYEQYF.

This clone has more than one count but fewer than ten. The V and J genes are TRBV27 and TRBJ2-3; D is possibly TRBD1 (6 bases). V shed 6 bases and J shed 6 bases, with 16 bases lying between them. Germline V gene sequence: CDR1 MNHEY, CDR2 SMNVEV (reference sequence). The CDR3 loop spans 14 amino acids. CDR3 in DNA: TGTGCCAGCAGATACAGGGAACCTTCGGATACGCAGTATTTT. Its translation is CASRYREPSDTQYF.

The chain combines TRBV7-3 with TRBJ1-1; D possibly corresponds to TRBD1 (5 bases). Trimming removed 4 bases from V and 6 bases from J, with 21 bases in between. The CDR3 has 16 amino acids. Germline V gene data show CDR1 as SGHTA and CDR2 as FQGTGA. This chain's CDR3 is CASSSYHLDGDSEAFF. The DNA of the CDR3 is TGTGCCAGCAGCTCTTACCACCTTGACGGGGACTCTGAAGCTTTCTTT.

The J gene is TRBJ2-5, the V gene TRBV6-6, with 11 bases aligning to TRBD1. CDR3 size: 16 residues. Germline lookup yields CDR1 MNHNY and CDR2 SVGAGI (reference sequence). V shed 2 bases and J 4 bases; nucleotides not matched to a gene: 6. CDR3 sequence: CASSYRGDRGIETQYF. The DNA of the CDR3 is TGTGCCAGCAGTTACCGCGGGGACAGGGGGATAGAGACCCAGTACTTC.

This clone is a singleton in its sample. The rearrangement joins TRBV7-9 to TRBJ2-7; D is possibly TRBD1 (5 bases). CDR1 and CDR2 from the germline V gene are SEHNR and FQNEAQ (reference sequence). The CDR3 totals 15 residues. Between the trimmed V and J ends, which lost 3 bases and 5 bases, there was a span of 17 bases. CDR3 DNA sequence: TGTGCCAGCAGCTTTGCCGGTCCAGGGCACCACGAGCAGTACTTC. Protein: CASSFAGPGHHEQYF.

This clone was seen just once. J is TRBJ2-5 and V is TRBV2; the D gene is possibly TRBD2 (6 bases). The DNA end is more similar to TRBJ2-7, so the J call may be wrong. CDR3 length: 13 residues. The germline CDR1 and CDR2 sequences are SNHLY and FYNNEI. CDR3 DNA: TGTGCCACCAGGGACTCACGCACCTACGAGCAGTACTTC. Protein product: CATRDSRTYEQYF.

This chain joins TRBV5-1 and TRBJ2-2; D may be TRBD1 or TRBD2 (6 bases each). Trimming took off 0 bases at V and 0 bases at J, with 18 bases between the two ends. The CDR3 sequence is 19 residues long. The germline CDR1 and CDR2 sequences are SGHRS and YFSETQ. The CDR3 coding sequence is TGCGCCAGCAGCTTGGAAGGTTTCGGGGGCCCAGCGAACACCGGGGAGCTGTTTTTT. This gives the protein CASSLEGFGGPANTGELFF.

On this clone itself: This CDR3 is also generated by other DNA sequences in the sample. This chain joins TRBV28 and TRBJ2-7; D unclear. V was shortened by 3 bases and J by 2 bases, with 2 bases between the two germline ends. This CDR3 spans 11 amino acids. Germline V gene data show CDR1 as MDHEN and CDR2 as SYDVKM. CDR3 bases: TGTGCCAGCAGTTTTACCTACGAGCAGTACTTC. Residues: CASSFTYEQYF.

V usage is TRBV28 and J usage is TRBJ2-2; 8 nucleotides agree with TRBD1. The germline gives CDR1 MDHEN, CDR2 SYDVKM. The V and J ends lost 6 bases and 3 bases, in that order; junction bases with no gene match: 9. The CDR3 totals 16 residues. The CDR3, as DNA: TGTGCCAGCAGACCGGACAGGGACTTGGACACCGGGGAGCTGTTTTTT. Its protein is CASRPDRDLDTGELFF.

The CDR3 DNA is TGTGCCAGCAGCCTGCAACCGGGACAGGGGGCAGGGGAGCTGTTTTTT. Residues: CASSLQPGQGAGELFF. J is TRBJ2-2 and V is TRBV7-9; 12 nucleotides line up with TRBD1. Trimming cost V 5 bases and J 8 bases; bases outside gene matches: 9. The V gene's germline CDR1 is SEHNR and CDR2 FQNEAQ (reference sequence). CDR3 length: 16 amino acids. Complete variable domain (other parts from reference TRBV7-9 and TRBJ2-2): DTGVSQNPRHKITKRGQNVTFRCDPISEHNRLYWYRQTLGQGPEFLTYFQNEAQLEKSRLLSDRFSAERPKGSFSTLEIQRTEQGDSAMYLCASSLQPGQGAGELFFGEGSRLTVL.

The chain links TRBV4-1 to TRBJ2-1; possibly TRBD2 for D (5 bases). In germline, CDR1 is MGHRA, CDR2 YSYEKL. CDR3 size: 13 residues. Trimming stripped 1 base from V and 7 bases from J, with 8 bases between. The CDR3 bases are TGCGCCAGCAGCCAAGTGTCGGGGAATGAGCAGTTCTTC. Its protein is CASSQVSGNEQFF.

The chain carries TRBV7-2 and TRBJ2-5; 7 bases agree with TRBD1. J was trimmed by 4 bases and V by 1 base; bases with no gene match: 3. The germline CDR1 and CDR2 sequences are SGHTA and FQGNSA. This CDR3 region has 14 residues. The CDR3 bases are TGTGCCAGCAGCTTAGTTCCAGGGGGAGAGACCCAGTACTTC. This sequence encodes CASSLVPGGETQYF.

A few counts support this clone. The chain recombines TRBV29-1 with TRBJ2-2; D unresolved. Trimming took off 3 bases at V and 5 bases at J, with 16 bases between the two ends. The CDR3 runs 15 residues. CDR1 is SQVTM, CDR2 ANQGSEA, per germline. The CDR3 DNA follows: TGCAGCGTTGAGAGTGGTGATCCGCCGACCGGGGAGCTGTTTTTT. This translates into CSVESGDPPTGELFF.

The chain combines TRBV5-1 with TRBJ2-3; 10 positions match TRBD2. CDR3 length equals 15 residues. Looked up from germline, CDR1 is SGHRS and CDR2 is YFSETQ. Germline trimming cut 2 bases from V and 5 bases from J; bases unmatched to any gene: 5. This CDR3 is CASSLAGGLQDTQYF. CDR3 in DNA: TGCGCCAGCAGCTTAGCGGGGGGGCTCCAAGATACGCAGTATTTT.

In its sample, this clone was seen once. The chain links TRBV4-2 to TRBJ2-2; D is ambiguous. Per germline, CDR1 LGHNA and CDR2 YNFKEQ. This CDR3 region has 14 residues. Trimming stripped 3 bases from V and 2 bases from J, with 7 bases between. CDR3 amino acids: CASSHGANTGELFF. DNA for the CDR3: TGTGCCAGCAGCCACGGTGCCAACACCGGGGAGCTGTTTTTT.

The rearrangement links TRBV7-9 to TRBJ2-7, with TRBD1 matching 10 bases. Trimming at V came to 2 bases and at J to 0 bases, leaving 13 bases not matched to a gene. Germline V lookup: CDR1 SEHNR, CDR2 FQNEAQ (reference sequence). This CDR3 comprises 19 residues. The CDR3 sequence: CASSLLSSGTGEDSYEQYF. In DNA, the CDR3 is TGTGCCAGCAGCTTACTCTCGTCGGGGACAGGGGAGGACTCCTACGAGCAGTACTTC.

The CDR3 DNA follows: TGCGCCACCTGGCCCCCCGGTGGCTACGAGCAGTACTTC. This translates into CATWPPGGYEQYF. V gene TRBV10-2 combines with J gene TRBJ2-7; the D is unclear. Trimming cost V 10 bases and J 3 bases, with 16 bases left between them. The length of the CDR3 is 13 residues. Germline-derived CDR1 and CDR2 are WSHSY and SAAADI.

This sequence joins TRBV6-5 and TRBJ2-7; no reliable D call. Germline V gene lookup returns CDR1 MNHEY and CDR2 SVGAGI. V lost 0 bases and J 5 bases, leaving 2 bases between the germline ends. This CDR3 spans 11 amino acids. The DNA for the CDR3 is TGTGCCAGCAGTTACTCGAACGAGCAGTACTTC. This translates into CASSYSNEQYF.

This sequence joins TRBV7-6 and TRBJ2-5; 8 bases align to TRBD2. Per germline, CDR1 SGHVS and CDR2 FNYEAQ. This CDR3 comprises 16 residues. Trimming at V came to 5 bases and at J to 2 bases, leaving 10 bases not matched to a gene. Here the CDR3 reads CASSSPRGAQQETQYF. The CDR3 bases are TGTGCCAGCAGCAGCCCGCGGGGGGCCCAACAAGAGACCCAGTACTTC.

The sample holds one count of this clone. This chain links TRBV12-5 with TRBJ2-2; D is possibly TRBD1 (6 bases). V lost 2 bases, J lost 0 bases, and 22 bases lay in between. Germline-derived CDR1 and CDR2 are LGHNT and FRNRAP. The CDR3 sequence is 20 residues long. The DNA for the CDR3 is TGTGCTAGTGGTTTGTACCGGGCTACAGGGTATCCCGCGAACACCGGGGAGCTGTTTTTT. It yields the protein CASGLYRATGYPANTGELFF.

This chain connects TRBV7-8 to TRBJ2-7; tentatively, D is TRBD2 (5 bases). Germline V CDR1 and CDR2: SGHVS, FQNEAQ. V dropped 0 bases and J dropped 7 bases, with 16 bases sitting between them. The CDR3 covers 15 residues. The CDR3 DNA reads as TGTGCCAGCAGCTTAGCGGGGTCGGGGTTTGGGGAGCAGTACTTC. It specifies CASSLAGSGFGEQYF.

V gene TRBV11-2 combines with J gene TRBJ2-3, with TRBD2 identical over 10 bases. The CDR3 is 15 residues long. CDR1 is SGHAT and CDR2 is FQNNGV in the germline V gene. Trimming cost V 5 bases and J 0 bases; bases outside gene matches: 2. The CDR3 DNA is TGTGCCAGCAGCCTACTAGCGGGAAGCACAGATACGCAGTATTTT. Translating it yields CASSLLAGSTDTQYF.

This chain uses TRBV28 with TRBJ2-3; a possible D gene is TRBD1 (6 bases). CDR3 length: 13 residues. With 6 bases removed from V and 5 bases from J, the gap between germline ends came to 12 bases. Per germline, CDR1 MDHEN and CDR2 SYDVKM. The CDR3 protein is CASSRQVQDTQYF. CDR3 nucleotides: TGTGCCAGCAGCCGACAGGTTCAAGATACGCAGTATTTT.

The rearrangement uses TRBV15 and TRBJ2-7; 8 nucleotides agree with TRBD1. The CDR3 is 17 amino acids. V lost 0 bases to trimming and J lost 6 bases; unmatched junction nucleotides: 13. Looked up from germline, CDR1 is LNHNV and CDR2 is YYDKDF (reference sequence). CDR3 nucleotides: TGTGCCACCAGCAGAGATCTCGCGACAGGGGATCAGGGCGAGCAGTACTTC. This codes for CATSRDLATGDQGEQYF. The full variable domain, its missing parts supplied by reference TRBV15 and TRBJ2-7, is DAMVIQNPRYQVTQFGKPVTLSCSQTLNHNVMYWYQQKSSQAPKLLFHYYDKDFNNEADTPDNFQSRRPNTSFCFLDIRSPGLGDTAMYLCATSRDLATGDQGEQYFGPGTRLTVT.

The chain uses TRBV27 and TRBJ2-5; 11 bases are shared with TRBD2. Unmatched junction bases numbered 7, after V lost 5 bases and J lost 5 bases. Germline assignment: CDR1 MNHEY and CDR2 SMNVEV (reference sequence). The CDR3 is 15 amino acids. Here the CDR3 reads CASSKLAGEDETQYF. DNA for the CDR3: TGTGCCAGCAGTAAACTAGCGGGGGAGGATGAGACCCAGTACTTC.